The clone carrying this T cell receptor beta chain was seen at least ten times. Antigen: not known. TCRdb called the 5' RACE reads again in MiXCR, with one record for every CDR3 protein. The sample includes 25,000 to 30,000 distinct CDR3 sequences, roughly 5% of them seen just once. This entry is derived from a study of CD8 T cells in ankylosing spondylitis. Regarding the study as a whole: Ankylosing spondylitis blood seemed to carry a telltale TCR beta motif made of under ten highly homologous variants.

The CDR3 consists of 15 residues. Trimming took 1 base from V and 5 from J; bases not matched to a gene: 8. From germline, CDR1 is SGDLS and CDR2 YYNGEE. This rearrangement joins TRBV9 to TRBJ2-5; 7 bases match TRBD1. Sequencing was done on a sample of blood, either unsorted or a sorted T cell fraction (not recorded which). The receptor was derived from a female donor with ankylosing spondylitis or in good health (not recorded which). CDR3 DNA: TGTGCCAGCAGCGTATCGACAGGGCTCCGGGAGACCCAGTACTTC. Translating it yields CASSVSTGLRETQYF.